The clone carrying this T cell receptor (beta chain) was counted a few times. Its specificity is unknown. This sample was taken from a study of response to subunit inactivated influenza vaccine. TCRdb redid the calling of the RT-PCR reads with MiXCR, one entry per CDR3 protein. The repertoire has more than 200,000 distinct CDR3 sequences, 12% of them found once; the top ten carry under 10%. From germline, CDR1 is SGHDT and CDR2 YYEEEE. V lost 0 bases and J lost 2, with 6 bases in between. CDR3 length: 13 amino acids. Study findings and constraints: There was a suggestion from the authors that each seasonal influenza vaccination recruits few new T cells.

The V and J genes are TRBV5-6 and TRBJ2-7; D is undetermined. The TCR was taken from a man aged 50-60 years who received an inactivated influenza vaccine. This material consisted of non-naive T cells sorted from PBMCs, taken 14 days before vaccination. Here the CDR3 DNA reads TGTGCCAGCAGCTTGGAACAGCCCTACGAGCAGTACTTC. The encoded protein is CASSLEQPYEQYF.